The clone carrying this T cell receptor beta chain showed up just a few times. As yet, its antigen is unknown. This record comes from a study of regulatory T cells in long-lasting Graves disease. The length of the CDR3 is 16 residues. Germline loops: CDR1 KGHDR, CDR2 SFDVKD. V lost 5 bases to trimming and J lost 0 bases; unmatched junction nucleotides: 4. The time point: newly diagnosed GD, antithyroid drugs for less than 3 months. PBMC-derived RNA was used for the TCR library. Graves' disease diagnoses used American Thyroid Association guidelines. The study's findings and limits: The sample size was small, and this may have reduced accuracy.

Library construction for TCR beta used iRepertoire HTBI primers and Arm-PCR of CDR3 regions. MiXCR, run by TCRdb on the multiplex PCR reads, gives a single entry per CDR3 protein. The data contain about 220,000 distinct CDR3 sequences, roughly 19% of them singletons. This sample was also put to use in a study of T cells in Graves' hyperthyroidism and ophthalmopathy.

The sample in question was peripheral blood mononuclear cells (PBMCs), obtained at new diagnosis, from a patient treated with antithyroid drugs. This clonotype originated in a woman in her twenties or thirties with Graves disease. The chain combines TRBV24-1 with TRBJ2-1, with TRBD2 identical over 9 bases. This chain's CDR3 is CATSAGLASSYNEQFF. The CDR3 bases are TGTGCCACCAGTGCGGGACTAGCCAGCTCCTACAATGAGCAGTTCTTC.